This T cell receptor beta chain was sequenced in a study of T-cell memory formation after mild COVID-19. Using its own MiXCR run on the 5' RACE reads, TCRdb lists one record per CDR3 protein. The profile shows under 300,000 distinct CDR3 sequences, 8.5% to 9.5% of them singletons. Trimming took 3 bases from V and 7 from J, leaving 18 bases between them. The CDR3 sequence is 15 residues long. This rearrangement joins TRBV12-3 or TRBV12-4 to TRBJ1-1; weak D call: TRBD1 (5 bases). This sequence originates from a young man who had mild COVID-19 (a few samples of this study predate the infection). Cell type and time point are not known. Sequenced material: PBMCs or a T cell subset sorted from them (not recorded which). The CDR3 DNA is TGTGCCAGCAGTTTTTCACAGGTGACCAACTTTGAAGCTTTCTTT. This gives the protein CASSFSQVTNFEAFF.